This T cell receptor beta chain derives from a study of OX40 agonist ivuxolimab in advanced cancers. About the study: Partial responses occurred in Three dose-escalation patients, one with hepatocellular carcinoma and two with cutaneous melanoma.

Per germline, CDR1 SGHDT and CDR2 YYEEEE. Trimming removed 3 bases at V and 0 bases at J, with 13 bases between. This CDR3 has 15 residues. TCRdb's copy holds only in-frame clones and misses some; the assay was immunoSEQ multiplex PCR. Of roughly 56,000 clones listed, less than 85% are singletons. This clone was seen a single time. The material sequenced was CD4+ or CD8+ T cells sorted from blood, taken in a trial of the OX40 agonist ivuxolimab. The origin of this receptor is an adult with an advanced solid tumor such as melanoma, head and neck, liver or kidney cancer. The chain recombines TRBV5-6 with TRBJ2-7; possibly TRBD1 for D (6 bases). The CDR3 reads CASSSRDMSSYEQYF. In DNA form, the CDR3 reads TGTGCCAGCAGCTCCCGGGACATGAGCTCCTACGAGCAGTACTTC.